The clone carrying this T cell receptor beta chain has at least ten counts. The antigen is unknown. More than 8 ml fresh peripheral blood yielded the PBMCs. The sample comes from a study of T cells in Graves' hyperthyroidism and ophthalmopathy. Findings of the study overall: A model built on 13 V-J features separated ophthalmopathy from stable hyperthyroidism. Blood shared most expanded thyroid clonotypes above 0.001.

RNA transcripts gave rise to amplified TCR beta CDR3 regions. Primed by the HTBI set, a first-round RT-PCR was run on the TCR CDR3. TCRdb redid the calling of the multiplex PCR reads with MiXCR, one entry per CDR3 protein. The sample lists 400,000 to 550,000 distinct CDR3 sequences, around a quarter seen once, with about 11% in the top ten. This CDR3 comprises 13 residues. Germline V gene sequence: CDR1 SNHLY, CDR2 FYNNEI. Trimming removed 7 bases at V and 1 base at J, with 7 bases between. The material sequenced was blood. The chain employs TRBV2 and TRBJ2-2; no clear D. The TCR was taken from a young woman with Graves' ophthalmopathy. CDR3 amino acids: CASMGRNTGELFF. The CDR3 DNA sequence: TGTGCCAGCATGGGCAGGAACACCGGGGAGCTGTTTTTT.